These T cell receptor beta chains were read from a single sample in a study of cytomegalovirus exposure and HLA in healthy donors. Profiled with immunoSEQ multiplex PCR; TCRdb holds only in-frame clones, not every one. Here the sample spans tens of thousands of clones, just over 65% being singletons. The specimen was PBMCs. Receptors originate from a woman aged 25 to 45 in good health and CMV-seronegative. Both conserved end residues are trimmed from each CDR3. The order of the fields is V gene, clone size, J gene, CDR3 protein. Rows give clone size only sometimes, using once, few, many, or a class for an expanded clone.

TRBV5-1	NA	TRBJ1-1	ASSKLTDMNTEAF
TRBV6-6	once	TRBJ2-1	ASRPTSGGANEQF
TRBV7-8	NA	TRBJ2-7	ASSLTSGPYEQY
TRBV6-6	many	TRBJ2-3	ASSYSDDRGTQY
TRBV15	NA	TRBJ2-1	ATSRDAQGESNEQF
TRBV28	few	TRBJ2-6	ASSRDRSSGANVLT
TRBV15	few	TRBJ1-5	ATSRETGGGNQPQH
TRBV5-1	NA	TRBJ2-1	ASSSSGGPQGEQF
TRBV15	NA	TRBJ1-2	ATWGTDRYGYT
TRBV4-1	few	TRBJ1-5	ASSQDHLEAQH
TRBV11-2	NA	TRBJ2-1	ASSVDRVLSNEQF
TRBV30	NA	TRBJ2-2	AWRGTGNTGELF
TRBV14	once	TRBJ1-2	ASSQDGHTNYGYT
TRBV6-5	NA	TRBJ2-7	ASSYSSASGGGEQY
TRBV6-1	NA	TRBJ2-6	ASEQGSSGANVLT
TRBV6-5	NA	TRBJ2-5	ASSYSGGKETQY
TRBV5-4	NA	TRBJ2-7	ASSFTGQGYEQY
TRBV19	NA	TRBJ1-2	ASALQGANYGYT
TRBV5-1	once	NA	ASSLEGDEQY
TRBV30	medium-sized	TRBJ1-1	AARDREIEAF
TRBV2	NA	TRBJ1-5	ATNRGRSNQPQH
TRBV27	few	TRBJ2-7	ASSLSWGHEQY
TRBV7-9	NA	TRBJ2-3	ASSPRTDTQY
TRBV5-1	NA	TRBJ1-5	ASSLGTGDGQPQH
TRBV6-5	NA	TRBJ2-1	ASTKLAGGPEEQF
TRBV21-1	NA	TRBJ1-1	ASSKWQGKSTEAF
TRBV6-1	NA	TRBJ2-3	ASSRTGGGDTQY